These T cell receptor beta chains were read from a single sample in a study of blood T cells in healthy people across ages. MiXCR, run by TCRdb on the 5' RACE reads, gives a single entry per CDR3 protein. The sample has 600,000 to 850,000 distinct CDR3 sequences; around 46% are singletons. The sequenced material came from blood. These receptor sequences come from a woman in her fifties or sixties in good health. The CDR3 runs from the conserved cysteine through the conserved F or W. Each record gives: V gene, J gene, D gene, CDR3 protein. A D gene is named only where the DNA matches it firmly.

TRBV28	TRBJ1-2	-	CASSSSTFYGYTF
TRBV2	TRBJ2-7	-	CASRQGGSYEQYF
TRBV11-2	TRBJ2-1	TRBD1	CASSKRQGKYNEQFF
TRBV4-2	TRBJ2-3	-	CASSQDRGRGPDTQYF
TRBV27	TRBJ2-5	TRBD1	CASSTGQRGTQYF
TRBV5-1	TRBJ2-1	-	CASSRLAQPPYNEQFF
TRBV4-2	TRBJ2-7	TRBD2	CASSVTSGTTYNEQYF
TRBV27	TRBJ2-4	TRBD1	CASSLSGQGKTVQYF
TRBV7-2	-	TRBD2	CASSWDRTRTYEQYF
TRBV20-1	TRBJ2-1	TRBD2	CSASGTSGDYNEQFF
TRBV7-2	TRBJ2-7	TRBD1	CASSLGSGQGAEQYF
TRBV7-2	TRBJ2-1	TRBD2	CVSSALGSGSGRNEQFF
TRBV6-6	TRBJ2-7	-	CASSYYSGRYEQYF
TRBV20-1	TRBJ2-5	-	CSASGSLGQETQYF
TRBV7-9	TRBJ2-1	-	CASSPWDSIGGNEQFF
TRBV7-2	TRBJ2-3	-	CASSSEITVGGLTDTQYF
TRBV20-1	TRBJ2-2	-	CSARDRKNTGELFF
TRBV6-1	TRBJ1-5	TRBD1	CASSEAGGGWQPQHF
TRBV2	TRBJ2-7	-	CASSDDRIEQYF
TRBV6-5	TRBJ2-5	TRBD1	CASSYARDRGDQETQYF
TRBV18	TRBJ2-5	-	CASSTITETQYF
TRBV18	TRBJ1-6	TRBD1	CASSPGTATNNSPLHF
TRBV10-2	TRBJ2-7	-	CASSDYRHGTYEQYF
TRBV7-2	TRBJ2-7	-	CASSLDEGTYEQYF
TRBV19	-	-	CASSRSRDGLNEQYF
TRBV20-1	TRBJ2-1	TRBD2	CSATGTSEWSEQFF
TRBV7-9	TRBJ1-2	-	CASSSSQYGYTF
TRBV6-2/TRBV6-3	TRBJ2-1	TRBD2	CASSDASGSYNEQFF
TRBV29-1	TRBJ1-2	-	CSVVKAVGYTF
TRBV27	TRBJ2-1	TRBD2	CASSFLADPSYNEQFF
TRBV10-3	-	-	CAISVTGSSYNEQYF
TRBV12-3/TRBV12-4	TRBJ2-5	-	CASTPSSGPGQTQYF
TRBV12-3/TRBV12-4	TRBJ2-7	TRBD2	CASSLWASGVGGEQYF
TRBV18	TRBJ2-6	TRBD1	CASSPRTGGAGANVLTF
TRBV24-1	TRBJ2-4	-	CATSPPPGRRGNIQYF
TRBV6-5	-	-	CASSDRSWETQYF